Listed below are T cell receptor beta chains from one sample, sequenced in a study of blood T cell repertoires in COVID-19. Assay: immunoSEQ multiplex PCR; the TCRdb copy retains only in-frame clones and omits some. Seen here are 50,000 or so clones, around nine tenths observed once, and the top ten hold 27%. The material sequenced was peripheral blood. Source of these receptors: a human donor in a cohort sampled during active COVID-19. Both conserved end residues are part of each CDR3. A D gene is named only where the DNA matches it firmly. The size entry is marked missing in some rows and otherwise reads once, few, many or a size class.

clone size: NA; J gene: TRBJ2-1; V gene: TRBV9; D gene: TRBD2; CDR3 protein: CASSLTRGSGEQFF; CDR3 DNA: TGTGCCAGCAGCCTCACCCGCGGGAGCGGTGAGCAGTTCTTC
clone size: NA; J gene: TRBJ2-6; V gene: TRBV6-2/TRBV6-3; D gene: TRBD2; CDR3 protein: CASSYGLAGGPLSGANVLTF; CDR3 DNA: TGTGCCAGCAGTTACGGGCTTGCGGGAGGGCCCCTCTCTGGGGCCAACGTCCTGACTTTC
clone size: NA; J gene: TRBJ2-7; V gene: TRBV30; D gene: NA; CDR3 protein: CAWSVGAGESHEQYF; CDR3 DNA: TGTGCCTGGAGTGTCGGGGCAGGGGAGTCCCACGAGCAGTACTTC
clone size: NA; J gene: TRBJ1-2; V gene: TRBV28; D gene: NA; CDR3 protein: CASSPLSVYTYGYTF; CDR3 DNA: TGTGCCAGCAGTCCCCTATCGGTTTATACCTATGGCTACACCTTC
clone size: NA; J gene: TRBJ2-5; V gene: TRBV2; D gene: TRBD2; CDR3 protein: CASRPGLAGGGETQYF; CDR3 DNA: TGTGCCAGCAGGCCCGGACTAGCGGGGGGGGGAGAGACCCAGTACTTC
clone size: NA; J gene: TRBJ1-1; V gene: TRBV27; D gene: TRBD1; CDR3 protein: CASSTRQGAGNTEAFF; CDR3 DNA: TGTGCCAGCAGTACACGACAGGGGGCAGGGAACACTGAAGCTTTCTTT
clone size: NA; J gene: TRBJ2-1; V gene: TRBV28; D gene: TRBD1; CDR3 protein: CASSVTGTGSYNEQFF; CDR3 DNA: TGTGCCAGCAGTGTAACCGGGACAGGGTCCTACAATGAGCAGTTCTTC
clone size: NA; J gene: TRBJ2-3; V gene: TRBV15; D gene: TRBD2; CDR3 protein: CATSTRLAHGADTQYF; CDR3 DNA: TGTGCCACCAGCACCAGACTAGCTCATGGGGCAGATACGCAGTATTTT
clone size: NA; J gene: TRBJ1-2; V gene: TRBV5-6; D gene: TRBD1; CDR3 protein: CASSFTGTGGLKGYTF; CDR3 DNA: TGTGCCAGCAGCTTCACAGGGACAGGGGGATTAAAGGGCTACACCTTC
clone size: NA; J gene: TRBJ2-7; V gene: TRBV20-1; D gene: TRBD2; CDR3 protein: CSASWSSGGSPYEQYF; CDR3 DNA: TGCAGTGCTAGTTGGTCTAGCGGGGGAAGTCCCTACGAGCAGTACTTC
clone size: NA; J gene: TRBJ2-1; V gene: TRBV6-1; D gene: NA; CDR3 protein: CASSEGSTYNEQFF; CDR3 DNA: TGTGCCAGCAGTGAGGGCAGCACCTACAATGAGCAGTTCTTC
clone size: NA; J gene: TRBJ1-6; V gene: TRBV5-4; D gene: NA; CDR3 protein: CASTSRGAGDSPLHF; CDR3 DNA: TGTGCCAGCACCTCTAGAGGAGCAGGGGATTCACCCCTCCACTTT
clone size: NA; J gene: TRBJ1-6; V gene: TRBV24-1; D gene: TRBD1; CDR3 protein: CATEGQNSYSRSQPLHF; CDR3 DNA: TGTGCCACAGAGGGACAGAATAGTTATTCGAGGAGTCAACCCCTCCACTTT
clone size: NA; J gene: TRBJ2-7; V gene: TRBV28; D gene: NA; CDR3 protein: CASSLARLAREQYF; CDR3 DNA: TGTGCCAGCAGTTTAGCCCGGCTAGCGAGGGAGCAGTACTTC
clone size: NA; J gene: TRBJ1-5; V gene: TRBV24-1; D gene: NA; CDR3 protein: CATSDPRTAGLNQPQHF; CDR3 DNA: TGTGCCACCAGTGACCCGAGGACGGCAGGACTCAATCAGCCCCAGCATTTT
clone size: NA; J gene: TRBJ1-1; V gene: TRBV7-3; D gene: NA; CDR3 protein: CASSQDRNTEAFF; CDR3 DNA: TGTGCCAGCAGCCAAGACAGAAACACTGAAGCTTTCTTT
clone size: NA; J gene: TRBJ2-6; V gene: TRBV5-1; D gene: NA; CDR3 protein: CASSPPGEVGANVLTF; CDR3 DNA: TGCGCCAGCAGCCCCCCCGGGGAGGTTGGGGCCAACGTCCTGACTTTC
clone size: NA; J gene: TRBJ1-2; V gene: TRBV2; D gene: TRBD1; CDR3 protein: CASRRTGGEDYGYTF; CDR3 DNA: TGTGCCAGCAGGAGGACAGGGGGCGAGGACTATGGCTACACCTTC
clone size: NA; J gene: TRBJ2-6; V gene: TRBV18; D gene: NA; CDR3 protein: CASSLRTPSSGANVLTF; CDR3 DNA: TGTGCCAGCTCCCTACGGACACCTAGCTCTGGGGCCAACGTCCTGACTTTC
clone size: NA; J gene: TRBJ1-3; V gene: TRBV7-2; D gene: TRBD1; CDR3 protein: CASSSAPGQGNTIYF; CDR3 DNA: TGTGCCAGCAGCTCAGCACCGGGACAGGGGAACACCATATATTTT
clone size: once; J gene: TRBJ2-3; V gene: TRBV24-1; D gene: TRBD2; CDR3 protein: CATSDGTSGRDTQYF; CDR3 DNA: TGTGCCACCAGTGATGGGACTAGCGGGAGGGATACGCAGTATTTT
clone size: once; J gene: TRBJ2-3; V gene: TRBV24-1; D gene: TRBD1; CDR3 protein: CATSAPGQGSTDTQYF; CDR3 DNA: TGTGCCACCAGTGCCCCGGGACAGGGTAGCACAGATACGCAGTATTTT
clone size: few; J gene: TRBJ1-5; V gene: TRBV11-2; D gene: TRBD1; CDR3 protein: CASSYRTGTGLWQPQHF; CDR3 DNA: TGTGCCAGCAGCTATCGTACCGGGACAGGGTTATGGCAGCCCCAGCATTTT
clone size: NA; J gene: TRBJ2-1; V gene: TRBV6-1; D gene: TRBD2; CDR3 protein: CASSGSSGGHYNEQFF; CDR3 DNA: TGTGCCAGCAGTGGCTCTAGCGGGGGCCACTACAATGAGCAGTTCTTC
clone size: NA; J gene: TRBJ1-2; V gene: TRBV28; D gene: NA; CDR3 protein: CASHQGANYGYTF; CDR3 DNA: TGTGCCAGCCATCAGGGTGCTAACTATGGCTACACCTTC
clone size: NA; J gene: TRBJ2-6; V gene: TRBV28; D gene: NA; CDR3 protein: CASRATGRAGANVLTF; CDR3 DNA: TGTGCCAGCAGAGCCACAGGGAGGGCTGGGGCCAACGTCCTGACTTTC
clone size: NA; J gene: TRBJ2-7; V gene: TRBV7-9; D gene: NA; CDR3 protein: CASSSGLTSSYEQYF; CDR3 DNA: TGTGCCAGCAGCTCCGGACTGACGAGCTCCTACGAGCAGTACTTC
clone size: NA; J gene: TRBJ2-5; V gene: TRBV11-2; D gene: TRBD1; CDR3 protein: CASSKPGQEIQETQYF; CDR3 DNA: TGTGCCAGCAGCAAACCGGGACAGGAGATTCAAGAGACCCAGTACTTC